The rows below give T cell receptor beta chains drawn from one sample of a study of CD8 T cells in Susac syndrome. One entry per CDR3 protein results from TCRdb running MiXCR on the immunoSEQ multiplex PCR reads. This sample has about 200,000 distinct CDR3 sequences, with about 95% found just once. Sequenced: CD4+ T cells from PBMCs. Receptor source: a human donor in good health. Each CDR3 is given with its conserved first and last residue. Each record gives: clone size, D gene, V gene, J gene, CDR3 protein, CDR3 DNA. A D gene is named only where the DNA matches it firmly. The size entry is marked missing in some rows and otherwise reads once, few, many or a size class.

.	.	TRBV12-3/TRBV12-4	TRBJ2-7	CASRDSGSYEQYF	TGTGCCAGCAGGGATAGCGGTTCCTACGAGCAGTACTTC
.	TRBD2	TRBV29-1	TRBJ2-3	CSARTSGRPGDTQYF	TGCAGCGCCAGGACTAGCGGGAGGCCAGGAGATACGCAGTATTTT
.	.	TRBV12-3/TRBV12-4	TRBJ2-1	CASSLAPHWGFF	TGTGCCAGCAGTTTAGCACCCCATTGGGGGTTCTTC
.	TRBD2	TRBV29-1	TRBJ2-1	CSVYGGAHNEQFF	TGCAGCGTTTACGGGGGGGCGCACAATGAGCAGTTCTTC
.	.	TRBV5-1	TRBJ1-1	CASSLAPDSTEAFF	TGCGCCAGCAGCTTGGCCCCGGACAGCACTGAAGCTTTCTTT
.	.	TRBV30	TRBJ2-2	CAWKAGTGELFF	TGTGCCTGGAAGGCAGGCACCGGGGAGCTGTTTTTT
.	TRBD1	TRBV6-1	TRBJ1-1	CASSDGVRGWENTEAFF	TGTGCCAGCAGTGATGGGGTCAGGGGGTGGGAGAACACTGAAGCTTTCTTT
.	.	TRBV14	TRBJ2-2	CASSQARRGTGELFF	TGTGCCAGCAGCCAGGCCCGTAGAGGCACCGGGGAGCTGTTTTTT
.	TRBD1	TRBV11-2	TRBJ2-3	CASSLTGSDTQYF	TGTGCCAGCAGCTTGACAGGGTCAGATACGCAGTATTTT
.	.	TRBV25-1	TRBJ1-4	CASSEWGRSGEKLFF	TGTGCCAGCAGTGAATGGGGCCGCAGCGGTGAAAAACTGTTTTTT
.	.	TRBV9	TRBJ1-4	CASSVASGGEGKLFF	TGTGCCAGCAGCGTAGCGTCGGGGGGTGAGGGGAAACTGTTTTTT
.	TRBD1	TRBV20-1	TRBJ1-5	CSASGGAAVTSQPQHF	TGCAGTGCTTCAGGGGGCGCGGCTGTGACGAGTCAGCCCCAGCATTTT
.	.	TRBV3-1	TRBJ1-1	CASSQFGVNGEAFF	TGTGCCAGCAGCCAGTTTGGTGTGAATGGCGAAGCTTTCTTT
.	.	TRBV5-1	TRBJ1-6	CASSSQGATGTPLHF	TGCGCCAGCAGCTCTCAGGGTGCTACGGGGACACCCCTCCACTTT
once	TRBD2	TRBV7-8	TRBJ2-1	CASSLGTSGTNEQFF	TGTGCCAGCAGCTTAGGGACTAGCGGTACCAATGAGCAGTTCTTC
.	.	TRBV19	TRBJ2-1	CASIIDSGTSNEQFF	TGTGCCAGTATTATAGACTCCGGGACCTCCAATGAGCAGTTCTTC
.	.	TRBV20-1	TRBJ2-7	CSAPGQLSYEQYF	TGCAGTGCCCCGGGGCAGCTAAGCTACGAGCAGTACTTC
.	.	TRBV14	TRBJ1-1	CASSQEIRGSTEAFF	TGTGCCAGCAGCCAAGAGATTCGGGGGAGCACTGAAGCTTTCTTT
.	TRBD2	TRBV2	TRBJ2-7	CASRAGVGQYF	TGTGCCAGCCGGGCGGGGGTAGGGCAGTACTTC
.	.	TRBV7-8	TRBJ1-1	CASSLPTGTEAFF	TGTGCCAGCAGCTTACCTACGGGCACTGAAGCTTTCTTT
.	TRBD1	TRBV29-1	TRBJ2-3	CSVETGARTDTQYF	TGCAGCGTTGAAACAGGGGCTAGGACAGATACGCAGTATTTT
.	.	TRBV25-1	TRBJ1-5	CASSSAGGNQPQHF	TGTGCCAGCAGTTCGGCAGGGGGCAATCAGCCCCAGCATTTT
.	.	TRBV19	TRBJ2-6	CASSISPSGANVLTF	TGTGCCAGTAGTATCTCACCCTCTGGGGCCAACGTCCTGACTTTC
.	.	TRBV12-3/TRBV12-4	TRBJ2-3	CASRYTDTQYF	TGTGCCAGCAGGTACACAGATACGCAGTATTTT
.	.	TRBV7-3	TRBJ2-3	CASSLYPSTDTQYF	TGTGCCAGCAGCTTATACCCTAGCACAGATACGCAGTATTTT
.	.	TRBV28	TRBJ2-1	CASGWVNYNEQFF	TGTGCCAGCGGATGGGTTAACTACAATGAGCAGTTCTTC
.	.	TRBV4-3	TRBJ1-2	CASSQDPAGAGGYTF	TGCGCCAGCAGCCAAGATCCCGCAGGGGCGGGCGGCTACACCTTC
.	TRBD1	TRBV5-1	TRBJ1-2	CASSLGQGAPRYGYTF	TGCGCCAGCAGCTTGGGCCAGGGGGCGCCACGGTATGGCTACACCTTC
once	.	TRBV24-1	TRBJ2-3	CATSKAVGGTDTQYF	TGTGCCACCAGTAAAGCGGTGGGGGGTACAGATACGCAGTATTTT
.	TRBD2	TRBV2	TRBJ2-3	CASSEGAAGGTVDTQYF	TGTGCCAGCAGTGAGGGTGCGGCGGGAGGGACCGTGGATACGCAGTATTTT
once	.	TRBV28	TRBJ1-1	CASSFPGVNTEAFF	TGTGCCAGCAGTTTCCCGGGAGTCAACACTGAAGCTTTCTTT
few	TRBD1	TRBV3-1	TRBJ2-5	CASSLDRGYQETQYF	TGTGCCAGCAGCTTGGACAGGGGGTACCAAGAGACCCAGTACTTC
once	.	TRBV29-1	TRBJ1-1	CSVEESGSMNTEAFF	TGCAGCGTTGAAGAGTCCGGAAGCATGAACACTGAAGCTTTCTTT
.	.	TRBV20-1	TRBJ2-6	CSASFVPGRGSEANVLTF	TGCAGTGCTAGCTTCGTCCCGGGAAGGGGCTCTGAGGCCAACGTCCTGACTTTC
.	.	TRBV10-3	TRBJ2-5	CAISEGGETQYF	TGTGCCATCAGTGAAGGGGGAGAGACCCAGTACTTC
.	.	TRBV15	TRBJ2-2	CATSRDRGTLTGELFF	TGTGCCACCAGCAGAGATCGTGGCACGCTAACCGGGGAGCTGTTTTTT
once	.	TRBV20-1	TRBJ1-6	CSARDGGGSYNSPLHF	TGCAGTGCTAGAGATGGGGGGGGGTCCTATAATTCACCCCTCCACTTT
once	.	TRBV29-1	TRBJ1-2	CSVEEGGFNGYTF	TGCAGCGTTGAAGAAGGAGGATTCAATGGCTACACCTTC
once	.	TRBV3-1	TRBJ1-1	CASSPPMNTEAFF	TGTGCCAGCAGCCCGCCCATGAACACTGAAGCTTTCTTT
.	.	TRBV19	TRBJ1-1	CASMERLGNTEAFF	TGTGCCAGTATGGAGCGCCTAGGGAACACTGAAGCTTTCTTT
.	TRBD1	TRBV20-1	TRBJ2-3	CSAGDRVVADTQYF	TGCAGTGCCGGGGACAGGGTCGTCGCAGATACGCAGTATTTT
.	TRBD1	TRBV23-1	TRBJ2-7	CASKRDRGVWEQYF	TGCGCCAGCAAGCGGGACAGGGGTGTTTGGGAGCAGTACTTC
.	.	TRBV12-3/TRBV12-4	TRBJ1-4	CASSPDRINEKLFF	TGTGCCAGCAGCCCCGACAGAATTAATGAAAAACTGTTTTTT
.	TRBD1	TRBV12-3/TRBV12-4	TRBJ1-2	CASRVGQGNYGYTF	TGTGCCAGCAGGGTTGGACAGGGTAACTATGGCTACACCTTC
.	TRBD2	TRBV24-1	TRBJ2-1	CATSVTFSGSGDEQFF	TGTGCCACCAGTGTTACCTTTAGCGGGTCCGGGGATGAGCAGTTCTTC
.	TRBD2	TRBV9	TRBJ2-3	CASSVASGRTDTQYF	TGTGCCAGCAGCGTAGCTAGCGGGAGGACAGATACGCAGTATTTT
.	.	TRBV29-1	TRBJ2-5	CSVGWAGETQYF	TGCAGCGTTGGTTGGGCGGGAGAGACCCAGTACTTC
.	.	TRBV10-3	TRBJ2-5	CAISDRKETQYF	TGTGCCATCAGCGATCGGAAAGAGACCCAGTACTTC